This paragraph reports one TCR beta chain. From germline, CDR1 is SGHDT and CDR2 YYEEEE. The CDR3 spans 14 residues. Between the trimmed V and J ends, which lost 2 bases and 2 bases, there was a span of 9 bases. These data come from a study of patients and donors after allogeneic stem cell transplantation. TCRdb redid the calling of the RT-PCR reads with MiXCR, one entry per CDR3 protein. The table includes 800,000 to 1,000,000 distinct CDR3 sequences, roughly 18% detected once. This TCR was recovered from a human donor who was either an allogeneic HSCT recipient or a stem cell or donor lymphocyte infusion donor (not recorded which). It is not recorded whose cells these are; they may come from a transplant donor. The V gene is TRBV5-6, the J gene TRBJ2-3; D is ambiguous. Sequencing was carried out using blood, either unsorted or a sorted T cell fraction (not recorded which). CDR3 DNA: TGTGCCAGCAGCTTTTCAGAGTTCACAGATACGCAGTATTTT. This sequence encodes CASSFSEFTDTQYF.